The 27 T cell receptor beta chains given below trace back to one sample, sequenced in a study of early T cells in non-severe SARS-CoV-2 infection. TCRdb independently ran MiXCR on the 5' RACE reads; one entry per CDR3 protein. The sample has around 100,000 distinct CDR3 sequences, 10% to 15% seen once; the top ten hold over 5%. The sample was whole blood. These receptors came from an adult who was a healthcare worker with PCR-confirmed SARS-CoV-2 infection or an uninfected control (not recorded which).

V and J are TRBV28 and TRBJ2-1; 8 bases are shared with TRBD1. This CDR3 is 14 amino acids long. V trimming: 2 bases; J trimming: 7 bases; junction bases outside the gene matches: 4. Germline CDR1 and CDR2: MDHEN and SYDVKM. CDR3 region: CASSLPHRGNEQFF. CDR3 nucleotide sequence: TGTGCCAGCAGTTTACCCCACAGGGGGAATGAGCAGTTCTTC.

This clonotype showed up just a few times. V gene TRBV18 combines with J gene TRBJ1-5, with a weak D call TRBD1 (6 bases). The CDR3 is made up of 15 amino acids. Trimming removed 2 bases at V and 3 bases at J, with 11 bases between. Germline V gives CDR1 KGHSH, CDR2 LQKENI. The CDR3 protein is CASSPSVGANQPQHF. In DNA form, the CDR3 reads TGTGCCAGCTCACCAAGTGTGGGGGCCAATCAGCCCCAGCATTTT.

The chain's CDR3 is CASRRGSGSSDTQYF. The CDR3 nucleotides read TGTGCCAGCAGGCGGGGTAGCGGGAGTTCAGATACGCAGTATTTT. This chain joins TRBV12-3 or TRBV12-4 and TRBJ2-3; 9 positions match TRBD2. With 6 bases clipped from V and 4 bases from J, the junction kept 8 bases outside the gene matches. CDR3 length equals 15 residues.

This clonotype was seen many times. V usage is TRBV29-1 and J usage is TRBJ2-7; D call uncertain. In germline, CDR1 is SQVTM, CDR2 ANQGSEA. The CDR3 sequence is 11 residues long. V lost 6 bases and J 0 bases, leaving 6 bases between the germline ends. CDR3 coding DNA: TGCAGCGTGTATAGCTCCTACGAGCAGTACTTC. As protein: CSVYSSYEQYF.

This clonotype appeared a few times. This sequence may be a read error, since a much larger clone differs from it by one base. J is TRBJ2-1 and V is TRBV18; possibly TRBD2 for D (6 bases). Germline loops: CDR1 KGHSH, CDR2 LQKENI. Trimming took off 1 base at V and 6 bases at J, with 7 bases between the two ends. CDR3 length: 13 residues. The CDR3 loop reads CASSPLAVNEQFF. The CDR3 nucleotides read TGTGCCAGCTCACCACTAGCGGTCAATGAGCAGTTCTTC.

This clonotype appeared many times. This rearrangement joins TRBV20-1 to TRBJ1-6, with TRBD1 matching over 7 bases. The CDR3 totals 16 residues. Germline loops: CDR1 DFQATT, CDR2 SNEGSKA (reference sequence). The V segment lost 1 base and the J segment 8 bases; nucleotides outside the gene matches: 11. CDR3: CSARAPLRGRDSPLHF. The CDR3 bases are TGCAGTGCTAGAGCCCCCCTAAGGGGGCGAGATTCACCCCTCCACTTT.

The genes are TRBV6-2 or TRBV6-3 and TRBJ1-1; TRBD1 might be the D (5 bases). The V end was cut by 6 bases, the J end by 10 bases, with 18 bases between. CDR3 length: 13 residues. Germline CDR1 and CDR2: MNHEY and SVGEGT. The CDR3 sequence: CASSSPRDFAAFF. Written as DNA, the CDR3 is TGTGCCAGCAGCTCTCCCAGGGACTTTGCAGCTTTCTTT.

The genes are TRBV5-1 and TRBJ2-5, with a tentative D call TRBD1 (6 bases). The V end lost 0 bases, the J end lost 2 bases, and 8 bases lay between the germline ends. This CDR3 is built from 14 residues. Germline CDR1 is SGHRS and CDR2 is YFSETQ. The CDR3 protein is CASSLAGQQETQYF. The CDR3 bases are TGCGCCAGCAGCTTGGCCGGACAGCAAGAGACCCAGTACTTC. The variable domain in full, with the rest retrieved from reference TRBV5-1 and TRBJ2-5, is KAGVTQTPRYLIKTRGQQVTLSCSPISGHRSVSWYQQTPGQGLQFLFEYFSETQRNKGNFPGRFSGRQFSNSRSEMNVSTLELGDSALYLCASSLAGQQETQYFGPGTRLLVL.

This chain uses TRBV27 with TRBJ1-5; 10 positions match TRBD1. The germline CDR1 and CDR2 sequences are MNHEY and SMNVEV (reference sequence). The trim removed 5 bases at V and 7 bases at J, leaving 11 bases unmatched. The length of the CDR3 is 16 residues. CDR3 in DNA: TGTGCCAGCAGTCCTTATTTGACAGGGGGCGAACAGCCCCAGCATTTT. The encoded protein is CASSPYLTGGEQPQHF.

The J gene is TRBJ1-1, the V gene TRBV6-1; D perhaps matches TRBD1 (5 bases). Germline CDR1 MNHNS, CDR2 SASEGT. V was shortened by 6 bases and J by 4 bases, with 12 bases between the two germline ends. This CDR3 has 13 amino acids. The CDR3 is CASSVRESTEAFF. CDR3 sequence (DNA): TGTGCCAGCAGCGTCAGGGAATCCACTGAAGCTTTCTTT.

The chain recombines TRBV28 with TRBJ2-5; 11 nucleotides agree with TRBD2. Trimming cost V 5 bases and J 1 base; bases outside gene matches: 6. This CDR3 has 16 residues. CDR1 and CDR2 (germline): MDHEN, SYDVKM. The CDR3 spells CASSRTSGSLQETQYF. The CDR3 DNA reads TGTGCCAGCAGTCGTACTAGCGGGAGTCTCCAAGAGACCCAGTACTTC.

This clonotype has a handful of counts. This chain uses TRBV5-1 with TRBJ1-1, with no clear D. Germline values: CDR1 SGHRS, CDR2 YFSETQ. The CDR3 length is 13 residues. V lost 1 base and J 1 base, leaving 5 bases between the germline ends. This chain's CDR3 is CASSLRWNTEAFF. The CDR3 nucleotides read TGCGCCAGCAGCTTGAGATGGAACACTGAAGCTTTCTTT.

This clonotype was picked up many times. The CDR3 DNA reads TGTGCCAGCAGTCCCCTAGGTCTCCCAAACATTCAGTACTTC. Protein: CASSPLGLPNIQYF. This chain joins TRBV27 and TRBJ2-4; D ambiguous. The germline gives CDR1 MNHEY, CDR2 SMNVEV (reference sequence). The germline V and J ends were trimmed by 5 bases and 6 bases, with 14 bases remaining between them. The CDR3 runs 14 residues.

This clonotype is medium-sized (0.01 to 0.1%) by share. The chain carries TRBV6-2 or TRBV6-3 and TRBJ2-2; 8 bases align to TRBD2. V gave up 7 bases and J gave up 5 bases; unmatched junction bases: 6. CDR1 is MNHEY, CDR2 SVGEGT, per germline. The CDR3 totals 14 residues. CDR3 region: CASNRIAGTGELFF. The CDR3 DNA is TGTGCCAGCAACCGTATAGCGGGAACCGGGGAGCTGTTTTTT.

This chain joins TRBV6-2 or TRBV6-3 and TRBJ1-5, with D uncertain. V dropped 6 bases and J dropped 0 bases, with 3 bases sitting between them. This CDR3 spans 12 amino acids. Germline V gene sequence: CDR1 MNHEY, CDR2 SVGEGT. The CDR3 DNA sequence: TGTGCCAGCAGGGATAGCAATCAGCCCCAGCATTTT. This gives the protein CASRDSNQPQHF.

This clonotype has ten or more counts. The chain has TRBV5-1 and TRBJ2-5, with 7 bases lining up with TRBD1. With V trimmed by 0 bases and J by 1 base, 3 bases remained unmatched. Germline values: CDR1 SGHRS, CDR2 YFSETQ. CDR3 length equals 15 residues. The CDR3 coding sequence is TGCGCCAGCAGCTTGGGACAGGGAAGCCAAGAGACCCAGTACTTC. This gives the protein CASSLGQGSQETQYF.

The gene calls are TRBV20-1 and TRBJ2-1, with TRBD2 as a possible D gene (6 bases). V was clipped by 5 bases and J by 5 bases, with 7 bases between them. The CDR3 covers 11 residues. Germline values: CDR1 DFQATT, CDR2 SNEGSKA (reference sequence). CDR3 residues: CSAAGNNEQFF. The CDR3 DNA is TGCAGTGCTGCGGGGAACAATGAGCAGTTCTTC.

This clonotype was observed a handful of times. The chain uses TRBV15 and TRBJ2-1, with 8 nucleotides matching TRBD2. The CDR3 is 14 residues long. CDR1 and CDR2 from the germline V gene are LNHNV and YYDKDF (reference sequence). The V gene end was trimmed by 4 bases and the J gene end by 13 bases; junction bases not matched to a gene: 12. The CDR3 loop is CATSIGNGGGYQFF. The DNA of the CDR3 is TGTGCCACCAGCATCGGGAACGGGGGGGGCTATCAGTTCTTC.

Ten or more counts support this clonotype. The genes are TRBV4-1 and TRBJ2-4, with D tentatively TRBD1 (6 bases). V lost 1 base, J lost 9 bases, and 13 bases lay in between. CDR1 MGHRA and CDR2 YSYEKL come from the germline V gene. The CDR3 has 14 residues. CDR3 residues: CASSQVTQGSIQYF. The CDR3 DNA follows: TGCGCCAGCAGCCAAGTTACACAGGGAAGCATTCAGTACTTC.

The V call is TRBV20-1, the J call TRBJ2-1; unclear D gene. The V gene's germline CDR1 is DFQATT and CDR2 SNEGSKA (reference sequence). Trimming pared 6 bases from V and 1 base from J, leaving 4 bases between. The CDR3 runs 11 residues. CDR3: CSAPSYNEQFF. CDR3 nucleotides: TGCAGTGCCCCGTCCTACAATGAGCAGTTCTTC.

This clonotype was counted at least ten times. The CDR3 here is CASSPRTGAYEQYF. The CDR3 DNA sequence: TGTGCCAGCAGCCCGCGAACGGGGGCCTACGAGCAGTACTTC. J is TRBJ2-7 and V is TRBV11-2; tentatively, D is TRBD2 (6 bases). Germline V CDR1 and CDR2: SGHAT, FQNNGV. This CDR3 region has 14 residues. With 5 bases removed from V and 2 bases from J, the gap between germline ends came to 13 bases.

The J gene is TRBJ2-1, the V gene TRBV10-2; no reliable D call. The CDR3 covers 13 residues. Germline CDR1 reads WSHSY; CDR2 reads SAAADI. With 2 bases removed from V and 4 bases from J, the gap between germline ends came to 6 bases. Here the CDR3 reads CASSESAYNEQFF. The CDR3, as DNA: TGCGCCAGCAGTGAGAGCGCTTACAATGAGCAGTTCTTC.

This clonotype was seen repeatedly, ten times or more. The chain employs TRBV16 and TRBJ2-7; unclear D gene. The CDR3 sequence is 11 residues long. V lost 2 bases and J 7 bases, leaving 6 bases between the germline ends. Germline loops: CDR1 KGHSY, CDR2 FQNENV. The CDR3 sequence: CASSQNTEQYF. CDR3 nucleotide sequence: TGTGCCAGCAGCCAAAACACAGAGCAGTACTTC.

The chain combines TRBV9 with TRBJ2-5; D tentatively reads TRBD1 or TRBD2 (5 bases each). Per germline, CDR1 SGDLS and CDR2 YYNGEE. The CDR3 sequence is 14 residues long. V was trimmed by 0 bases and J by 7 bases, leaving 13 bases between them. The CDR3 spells CASSVDLGVATQYF. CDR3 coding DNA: TGTGCCAGCAGCGTAGATCTGGGGGTGGCGACCCAGTACTTC.

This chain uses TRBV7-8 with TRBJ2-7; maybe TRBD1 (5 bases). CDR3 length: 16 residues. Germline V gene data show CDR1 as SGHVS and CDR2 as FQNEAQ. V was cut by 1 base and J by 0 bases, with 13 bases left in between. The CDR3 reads CASSLGGRGLSYEQYF. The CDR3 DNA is TGTGCCAGCAGCTTAGGCGGTAGGGGTCTCTCCTACGAGCAGTACTTC.

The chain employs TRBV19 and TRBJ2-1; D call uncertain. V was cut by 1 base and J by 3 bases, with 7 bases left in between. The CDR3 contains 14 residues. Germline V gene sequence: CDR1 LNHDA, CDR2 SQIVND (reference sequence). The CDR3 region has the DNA TGTGCCAGTAGTATAGGGTCGGTCTACAATGAGCAGTTCTTC. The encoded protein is CASSIGSVYNEQFF.

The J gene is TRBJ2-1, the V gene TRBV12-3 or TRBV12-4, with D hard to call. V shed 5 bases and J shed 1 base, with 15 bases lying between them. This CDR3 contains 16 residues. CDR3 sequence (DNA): TGTGCCAGCAGTCCCACGCCCCTGATGTCCTACAATGAGCAGTTCTTC. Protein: CASSPTPLMSYNEQFF.